One and the same sample provided the 31 T cell receptor beta chains below, sequenced in a study of blood T cell repertoires in COVID-19. Here immunoSEQ multiplex PCR was the method, and the copy in TCRdb shows in-frame clones only, minus some. Altogether about 140,000 clones are present, around 81% being singletons, with the ten largest covering around 7.8%. Sequencing was carried out using peripheral blood. The receptors here all came from a human donor in a cohort sampled during active COVID-19.

Notes on this clone: The germline gene is not matched at one end of the junction; a read error may be the cause. At the DNA level, this CDR3 is encoded by other sequences in the same sample as well. This chain uses TRBV5-4 with TRBJ2-2; 11 bases fit TRBD1. The CDR3 runs 16 residues. Germline CDR1 is SGHNT and CDR2 is YYREEE (reference sequence). This CDR3 reads CASSSGQGALSGELFF. In DNA, the CDR3 is TGCGCCAGCAGCTCCGGACAGGGGGCGCTAAGCGGGGAGCTGTTTTTT.

The chain has TRBV28 and TRBJ2-5; 7 bases align to TRBD1. The CDR3 has 16 residues. The germline gives CDR1 MDHEN, CDR2 SYDVKM. V lost 4 bases and J lost 5; bases outside the gene matches: 13. CDR3 DNA sequence: TGTGCCAGCAGTTCCCTAGGGGGCACCCCTCGGGAGACCCAGTACTTC. This gives the protein CASSSLGGTPRETQYF.

The V gene is TRBV7-9, the J gene TRBJ1-2; maybe TRBD1 (6 bases). From germline, CDR1 is SEHNR and CDR2 FQNEAQ (reference sequence). The ends were cut back, 5 bases at V and 4 bases at J, with 17 bases in the middle. The CDR3 has 15 amino acids. CDR3 in amino acids: CASSPSRGAGYGYTF. CDR3 nucleotides: TGTGCCAGCAGCCCGTCCAGGGGCGCAGGCTATGGCTACACCTTC.

The J gene is TRBJ1-4, the V gene TRBV5-1; the match to TRBD1 covers 9 bases. CDR1 SGHRS and CDR2 YFSETQ come from the germline V gene. V dropped 7 bases and J dropped 5; count of bases not matched to a gene: 6. The CDR3 spans 14 residues. The CDR3 DNA reads as TGCGCCAGCGGTACAGGGGGCAGCAATGAAAAACTGTTTTTT. Amino acids: CASGTGGSNEKLFF.

CDR3 nucleotides: TGTGCCAGCAGTTTATGGCAGGGAGGAAGGTCTGGGGCCAACGTCCTGACTTTC. Amino acid sequence: CASSLWQGGRSGANVLTF. V usage is TRBV27 and J usage is TRBJ2-6; perhaps TRBD2 as D (6 bases). Between the trimmed V and J ends, which lost 1 base and 1 base, there was a span of 14 bases. The germline V gene encodes CDR1 MNHEY and CDR2 SMNVEV (reference sequence). The CDR3 is 18 amino acids.

The chain joins TRBV5-1 to TRBJ2-1; D might be TRBD2 (5 bases). V was pared by 4 bases and J by 6 bases, with 14 bases between. CDR3 length: 14 amino acids. Germline V gene lookup returns CDR1 SGHRS and CDR2 YFSETQ. CDR3 nucleotide sequence: TGCGCCAGCAGCGATCGGACTGTTTCCAATGAGCAGTTCTTC. Residues: CASSDRTVSNEQFF.

The chain carries TRBV27 and TRBJ1-4; 7 positions match TRBD1. V shed 5 bases and J 5 bases; nucleotides not matched to a gene: 8. Germline V gene lookup returns CDR1 MNHEY and CDR2 SMNVEV (reference sequence). CDR3 size: 15 residues. Here the CDR3 reads CASSRNRGPNEKLFF. CDR3 in DNA: TGTGCCAGCAGTAGAAACAGGGGTCCCAATGAAAAACTGTTTTTT.

The chain carries TRBV2 and TRBJ2-1; 15 bases match TRBD2. V lost 6 bases to trimming and J lost 0 bases; unmatched junction nucleotides: 6. CDR1 and CDR2 (germline): SNHLY, FYNNEI. The CDR3 contains 18 residues. DNA for the CDR3: TGTGCCAGCAGGGACGGACTAGCGGGGGGGCCCTCCTACAATGAGCAGTTCTTC. It specifies CASRDGLAGGPSYNEQFF.

The V call is TRBV2, the J call TRBJ1-3; D gene unclear. CDR3 size: 14 residues. From germline, CDR1 is SNHLY and CDR2 FYNNEI. V was trimmed by 7 bases and J by 4 bases, leaving 14 bases between them. The CDR3 loop is CASISGVGGNTIYF. The DNA for the CDR3 is TGTGCCAGCATAAGCGGGGTCGGAGGAAACACCATATATTTT.

The rearrangement joins TRBV18 to TRBJ1-2; TRBD1 agrees at 11 bases. The trim removed 3 bases at V and 5 bases at J, leaving 2 bases unmatched. CDR1 is KGHSH and CDR2 is LQKENI in the germline V gene. The CDR3 spans 14 residues. The CDR3: CASSPGQGVYGYTF. DNA for the CDR3: TGTGCCAGCTCACCGGGACAGGGGGTTTATGGCTACACCTTC.

As concerns this clone: At one of its ends the junction is not consistent with the germline gene, which may arise from a read error. This sequence joins TRBV2 and TRBJ2-3; D is unclear. This CDR3 contains 12 residues. Per germline, CDR1 SNHLY and CDR2 FYNNEI. The CDR3 coding sequence is TGTGCCAGCAGTCCTACAGTCCTGACGCGGTATTTT. Amino acid sequence: CASSPTVLTRYF.

The chain is built from TRBV6-6 and TRBJ2-7, with TRBD1 matching 8 bases. In germline, CDR1 is MNHNY, CDR2 SVGAGI (reference sequence). J lost 1 base, V lost 5 bases, and 13 bases had no gene match. The CDR3 covers 17 residues. CDR3: CASSLRLGQVGSYEQYF. CDR3 sequence (DNA): TGTGCCAGCAGTCTACGGTTGGGACAGGTCGGGTCCTACGAGCAGTACTTC.

The CDR3 is CASSLAALSGNTIYF. CDR3 nucleotides: TGTGCCAGCAGCTTGGCTGCACTCTCTGGAAACACCATATATTTT. The chain links TRBV5-5 to TRBJ1-3, with D unresolved. Trimming left V 0 bases short and J 0 bases short, with 7 bases between. Germline V gene lookup returns CDR1 SGHKS and CDR2 YYEKEE (reference sequence). There are 15 residues in the CDR3.

The chain joins TRBV5-6 to TRBJ1-1; 11 bases map to TRBD1. The CDR3 sequence is 16 residues long. Germline V CDR1 and CDR2: SGHDT, YYEEEE. Trimming cost V 4 bases and J 3 bases; bases outside gene matches: 8. As DNA, the CDR3 is TGTGCCAGCAGCGGGGGACAGGGGGGTCCGTACACTGAAGCTTTCTTT. This encodes CASSGGQGGPYTEAFF. The full variable domain, in which reference TRBV5-6 and TRBJ1-1 provide the parts outside the CDR3, is DAGVTQSPTHLIKTRGQQVTLRCSPKSGHDTVSWYQQALGQGPQFIFQYYEEEERQRGNFPDRFSGHQFPNYSSELNVNALLLGDSALYLCASSGGQGGPYTEAFFGQGTRLTVV.

This chain links TRBV28 with TRBJ1-1, with a possible D match to TRBD1 (6 bases). The CDR3 length is 12 residues. Trimming stripped 2 bases from V and 11 bases from J, with 12 bases between. Germline CDR1 MDHEN, CDR2 SYDVKM. Here the CDR3 DNA reads TGTGCCAGCAGTTTACGGGGGGGGCGGGCTTTCTTT. It translates to CASSLRGGRAFF.

This rearrangement joins TRBV28 to TRBJ1-6; D is unresolved. V dropped 3 bases and J dropped 7 bases, with 10 bases sitting between them. The CDR3 contains 14 residues. Germline CDR1 and CDR2: MDHEN and SYDVKM. CDR3 sequence (DNA): TGTGCCAGCAGTTTTCGGGTAGGCAATTCACCCCTCCACTTT. Its translation is CASSFRVGNSPLHF. The complete variable domain, with remaining parts taken from reference TRBV28 and TRBJ1-6, reads DVKVTQSSRYLVKRTGEKVFLECVQDMDHENMFWYRQDPGLGLRLIYFSYDVKMKEKGDIPEGYSVSREKKERFSLILESASTNQTSMYLCASSFRVGNSPLHFGNGTRLTVT.

The chain couples TRBV10-2 to TRBJ1-3; 9 bases align to TRBD1. Germline CDR1 reads WSHSY; CDR2 reads SAAADI. This CDR3 comprises 15 residues. The ends lost 10 bases at V and 3 bases at J; junction bases unmatched: 10. CDR3 sequence (DNA): TGCGCCACCCGGACAGGGGAGAGTGATGGAAACACCATATATTTT. This encodes CATRTGESDGNTIYF.

The J gene is TRBJ2-7, the V gene TRBV12-5; 8 bases fit TRBD2. The CDR3 has 15 residues. J was trimmed by 3 bases and V by 1 base; bases with no gene match: 5. CDR1 is LGHNT and CDR2 is FRNRAP in the germline V gene. CDR3 loop: CASGLGWGTSYEQYF. CDR3 bases: TGTGCTAGTGGTTTGGGGTGGGGGACTAGCTACGAGCAGTACTTC. Full variable domain (outside the CDR3, taken from reference TRBV12-5 and TRBJ2-7): DARVTQTPRHKVTEMGQEVTMRCQPILGHNTVFWYRQTMMQGLELLAYFRNRAPLDDSGMPKDRFSAEMPDATLATLKIQPSEPRDSAVYFCASGLGWGTSYEQYFGPGTRLTVT.

The chain uses TRBV19 and TRBJ2-7; D is unclear. The CDR3 spans 14 residues. Trimming took off 6 bases at V and 0 bases at J, with 12 bases between the two ends. Germline loops: CDR1 LNHDA, CDR2 SQIVND (reference sequence). CDR3 bases: TGTGCCAGTAGCGACTCCCCGAGCTCCTACGAGCAGTACTTC. Translation gives CASSDSPSSYEQYF. The variable domain in full, completed from reference TRBV19 and TRBJ2-7, reads DGGITQSPKYLFRKEGQNVTLSCEQNLNHDAMYWYRQDPGQGLRLIYYSQIVNDFQKGDIAEGYSVSREKKESFPLTVTSAQKNPTAFYLCASSDSPSSYEQYFGPGTRLTVT.

The chain uses TRBV7-9 and TRBJ1-1, with D tentatively TRBD1 (5 bases). The V end was cut by 3 bases, the J end by 4 bases, with 12 bases between. This CDR3 is 14 amino acids long. CDR1 is SEHNR and CDR2 is FQNEAQ in the germline V gene (reference sequence). The CDR3 sequence is CASSFPGLGTEAFF. The DNA for the CDR3 is TGTGCCAGCAGCTTTCCGGGACTCGGCACTGAAGCTTTCTTT.

The DNA of the CDR3 is TGTGCCAGCAGCCAATATGAAGGGGGAAGTCATGAAAAACTGTTTTTT. It encodes CASSQYEGGSHEKLFF. This chain uses TRBV3-1 (or the pseudogene TRBV3-2) with TRBJ1-4, with a weak D call TRBD1 (6 bases). From germline, CDR1 is LGHDT and CDR2 YNNKEL (reference sequence). The CDR3 length is 16 residues. Trimming pared 2 bases from V and 6 bases from J, leaving 16 bases between.

The CDR3 reads CASSPRPIGDTTEAFF. Here the CDR3 DNA reads TGCGCCAGCAGCCCTAGACCAATCGGGGATACCACTGAAGCTTTCTTT. The chain combines TRBV5-1 with TRBJ1-1; D remains unclear. This CDR3 spans 16 amino acids. V lost 4 bases, J lost 4 bases, and 20 bases lay in between. Germline-derived CDR1 and CDR2 are SGHRS and YFSETQ.

This rearrangement joins TRBV5-5 to TRBJ1-1, with D perhaps TRBD1 (5 bases). The CDR3 is made up of 17 amino acids. V was shortened by 0 bases and J by 0 bases, with 15 bases between the two germline ends. CDR1 and CDR2 from the germline V gene are SGHKS and YYEKEE (reference sequence). The CDR3 DNA follows: TGTGCCAGCAGCTTGGATTGGGGCCGCTTCATGAACACTGAAGCTTTCTTT. Translated: CASSLDWGRFMNTEAFF. Together with reference TRBV5-5 and TRBJ1-1, the CDR3 gives the full variable domain: DAGVTQSPTHLIKTRGQQVTLRCSPISGHKSVSWYQQVLGQGPQFIFQYYEKEERGRGNFPDRFSARQFPNYSSELNVNALLLGDSALYLCASSLDWGRFMNTEAFFGQGTRLTVV.

The rearrangement links TRBV11-3 to TRBJ1-6, with TRBD1 identical over 10 bases. The CDR3 length is 14 residues. Germline CDR1 reads SGHNT; CDR2 reads YENEEA. Unmatched junction bases numbered 3, after V lost 5 bases and J lost 8 bases. CDR3 sequence (DNA): TGTGCCAGCAGCCGGGGGACAGGGGATTCACCCCTCCACTTT. Translating it yields CASSRGTGDSPLHF.

This chain joins TRBV5-4 and TRBJ1-3; D might be TRBD1 (5 bases). The V gene's germline CDR1 is SGHNT and CDR2 YYREEE (reference sequence). The CDR3 is made up of 17 amino acids. Trimming took off 0 bases at V and 0 bases at J, with 13 bases between the two ends. The CDR3 sequence: CASSLGGGLFSGNTIYF. CDR3 nucleotide sequence: TGTGCCAGCAGCTTGGGGGGGGGACTCTTCTCTGGAAACACCATATATTTT.

This clone occurred once. V and J are TRBV4-1 and TRBJ2-4, with 8 bases aligning to TRBD1. Germline trimming cut 4 bases from V and 2 bases from J; bases unmatched to any gene: 1. Per germline, CDR1 MGHRA and CDR2 YSYEKL. This CDR3 region has 14 residues. The CDR3 bases are TGCGCCAGCAGCCGGACAGGGACCAAAAACATTCAGTACTTC. This gives the protein CASSRTGTKNIQYF.

The chain carries TRBV6-4 and TRBJ2-2; 9 bases are a match to TRBD2. The CDR3 spans 15 residues. Trimming at V came to 2 bases and at J to 4 bases, leaving 2 bases not matched to a gene. Germline CDR1 and CDR2: MRHNA and SNTAGT. In DNA, the CDR3 is TGTGCCAGCAGTGACGGCGGGGGGGCCACCGGGGAGCTGTTTTTT. Its translation is CASSDGGGATGELFF.

CDR3 sequence (DNA): TGTGCCACGTTCCAGGGGGTTTTGAACACTGAAGCTTTCTTT. Its translation is CATFQGVLNTEAFF. The chain is built from TRBV28 and TRBJ1-1; 7 nucleotides line up with TRBD1. CDR1 and CDR2 from the germline V gene are MDHEN and SYDVKM. V dropped 10 bases and J dropped 0; count of bases not matched to a gene: 8. The CDR3 is made up of 14 amino acids.

This clone appeared a few times. The chain has TRBV10-1 and TRBJ1-3; a possible D gene is TRBD1 (6 bases). Germline CDR1 is WNHNN and CDR2 is SYGVQD (reference sequence). Trimming shortened V by 5 bases and J by 8 bases, and 16 bases separated the two germline ends. The CDR3 loop spans 14 amino acids. This CDR3 reads CASSPAGAMDTIYF. CDR3 bases: TGCGCCAGCAGTCCAGCGGGGGCGATGGACACCATATATTTT.

The chain employs TRBV9 and TRBJ2-1, with D maybe TRBD2 (5 bases). Germline CDR1 is SGDLS and CDR2 is YYNGEE. Trimming removed 0 bases at V and 12 bases at J, with 13 bases between. The CDR3 sequence is 13 residues long. The CDR3 sequence is CASSVGQRDGQFF. The CDR3 DNA is TGTGCCAGCAGCGTAGGGCAGAGGGATGGGCAGTTCTTC.

V and J are TRBV11-2 and TRBJ2-2, with TRBD2 as a possible D gene (6 bases). The ends were cut back, 1 base at V and 6 bases at J, with 15 bases in the middle. The germline gives CDR1 SGHAT, CDR2 FQNNGV. The CDR3 covers 16 residues. Here the CDR3 DNA reads TGTGCCAGCAGCTTAGGGGCGGGGAAAGCTTCCGGGGAGCTGTTTTTT. Residues: CASSLGAGKASGELFF.